This T cell receptor beta chain came from a study of OX40 agonist ivuxolimab in advanced cancers. Describing the broader study: Ivuxolimab was an agonistic, fully human IgG2 monoclonal antibody directed against OX40 (CD134), a costimulatory receptor. Intravenous ivuxolimab was administered to patients every 2 weeks at six dose levels: 0.01, 0.1, 0.3, 1.5, 3 and 10 mg/kg. Of the approximately 50 patients in dose escalation, 19 had hepatocellular carcinoma, around 15 had melanoma, 9 had renal cell carcinoma and 9 had head and neck cancer. In the dose-escalation cohort, approximately 80% of patients were male, and the mean age was 60 years with a range of about 20 to 79. Patients were allowed to have had prior anti-PD-1, anti-PD-L1 or anti-CTLA-4 therapy, and around two fifths of the dose-escalation patients had been treated with checkpoint inhibitors. Partial responses occurred in three dose-escalation patients, of whom one had hepatocellular carcinoma and two had cutaneous melanoma. Peripheral TCRbeta sequencing was intended to test whether TCR sequence diversity was altered and clonal T-cell expansion was caused by ivuxolimab. The paper covers the monotherapy dose-escalation part of the phase I ivuxolimab trial, which included N of about 50 patients. On the study overall, not on this receptor specifically: Antigen specificity was not determined for the clonally expanded peripheral T cells. After ivuxolimab, expanded clones were on average more numerous among CD8+ T cells than among CD4+ T cells. Low levels of normalized T-cell clonal expansion were also seen in some nonresponding patients. At doses of 0.1 to 3.0 mg/kg, clonal expansion of both CD4+ and CD8+ blood T cells was observed from baseline to week 6. In the 0.1-3.0 mg/kg groups, partial responders were among the patients with the lowest normalized peripheral clonal expansion, particularly in CD8+ T cells.

Comment on this clone: Its antigen is still unknown. Per-nucleotide qualities are absent, and no much larger clonotype sits a single base away.

The trial excluded patients who had a history of autoimmune disease or were on systemic immunosuppression. Peripheral blood for TCR sequencing was collected from all dose cohorts at baseline, on cycle 4 day 1, and on cycle 7 day 1. Samples came from an open-label, multicenter, first-in-human phase I dose-escalation trial of ivuxolimab. Adults with locally advanced or metastatic melanoma, renal cell, hepatocellular, or head and neck squamous cell carcinoma were enrolled in the trial. CD4+ and CD8+ T cells were sorted separately from peripheral blood before TCR sequencing. For sequencing of the TCRbeta CDR3 region, genomic DNA was extracted from the sorted cells. The immunoSEQ Assay was used for sequencing of TCRbeta CDR3 regions. The clones in this table, taken by TCRdb from immuneACCESS, are in-frame only. Not every clone is retained; where verified, under half of the shortfall comes from an unresolved V gene, and the cause of the rest is unknown. This sample gives 57,000 or so clones in total; approximately 85% of them show up just once. Over 2% of the sample lies in the top ten.

Reading from cysteine to phenylalanine, the CDR3 counts 14 amino acids. Of all the DNA, just the CDR3 is kept, 42 bases in frame from base 1. CDR1 and CDR2, per the germline V gene, are SGHDT and YYEEEE. Trimming takes 2 bases from V and 4 bases from J, and the germline ends sit 10 bases apart. The source was CD4+ or CD8+ T cells sorted from blood, collected in a trial of the OX40 agonist ivuxolimab. The chain is made from TRBV5-6 and TRBJ1-5, with TRBD1 as a weak D call on 5 bases. The clonotype originates from an adult with an advanced solid tumor such as melanoma, head and neck, liver or kidney cancer. The DNA sequence follows: TGTGCCAGCAGCTTTGGCTGGGGGAATCAGCCCCAGCATTTT. Translated, it reads CASSFGWGNQPQHF.